These 28 T cell receptor beta chains share one sample of origin, sequenced in a study of cytomegalovirus exposure and HLA in healthy donors. Amplification used 60 Vbeta primers and 13 Jbeta primers. Method: immunoSEQ multiplex PCR; TCRdb's copy keeps in-frame clones and lacks some. The sample has 100,000 to 150,000 clones, approximately 78% seen once. The sample consisted of PBMCs. These receptors all come from a woman in her thirties or forties in good health and CMV-seropositive.

The V and J genes are TRBV9 and TRBJ2-5, with 12 bases lining up with TRBD1. The germline CDR1 and CDR2 sequences are SGDLS and YYNGEE. This CDR3 has 16 residues. The V and J ends lost 4 bases and 5 bases, in that order; junction bases with no gene match: 9. The CDR3 DNA sequence: TGTGCCAGCAGCCCGGGGGGGACAGGGGGCGCGGAGACCCAGTACTTC. It translates to CASSPGGTGGAETQYF.

The chain has TRBV28 and TRBJ2-7; 7 bases match TRBD1. CDR1 is MDHEN, CDR2 SYDVKM, per germline. J lost 4 bases, V lost 10 bases, and 10 bases had no gene match. The CDR3 covers 13 residues. The CDR3 DNA reads as TGTGCCACTTGGAACAGGGGAAGGTACGAGCAGTACTTC. As protein: CATWNRGRYEQYF. The full variable domain, rest sourced from reference TRBV28 and TRBJ2-7, is DVKVTQSSRYLVKRTGEKVFLECVQDMDHENMFWYRQDPGLGLRLIYFSYDVKMKEKGDIPEGYSVSREKKERFSLILESASTNQTSMYLCATWNRGRYEQYFGPGTRLTVT.

V is TRBV29-1 and J is TRBJ2-7, with D possibly matching TRBD2 (5 bases). CDR3 size: 12 residues. Germline V gene lookup returns CDR1 SQVTM and CDR2 ANQGSEA. Trimming took 0 bases from V and 6 from J, leaving 9 bases between them. The CDR3 sequence is CSVEDSGCEQYF. The CDR3 DNA follows: TGCAGCGTTGAAGACTCGGGGTGCGAGCAGTACTTC.

The genes are TRBV7-3 and TRBJ2-1, with TRBD2 identical over 8 bases. The J segment lost 7 bases and the V segment lost 2 bases, leaving 7 bases of the junction unmatched. The CDR3 is 15 amino acids. In germline, CDR1 is SGHTA, CDR2 FQGTGA. DNA for the CDR3: TGTGCCAGCAGCTTACCGGGACTAGACGCAAATGAGCAGTTCTTC. Translated: CASSLPGLDANEQFF.

In its sample, this clone was seen a few times. V and J are TRBV7-9 and TRBJ1-1, with D unclear. Per germline, CDR1 SEHNR and CDR2 FQNEAQ (reference sequence). This CDR3 is 14 amino acids long. The V end lost 7 bases, the J end lost 4 bases, and 16 bases lay between the germline ends. The CDR3 region has the DNA TGTGCCAGCAACCCCCTAGGAAGAAGCACTGAAGCTTTCTTT. It yields the protein CASNPLGRSTEAFF.

This chain links TRBV5-1 with TRBJ2-2; 13 bases align to TRBD2. The CDR3 runs 17 residues. Germline V gives CDR1 SGHRS, CDR2 YFSETQ. The V gene end was trimmed by 0 bases and the J gene end by 5 bases; junction bases not matched to a gene: 4. This CDR3 is CASSLGLAGGGTGELFF. In DNA form, the CDR3 reads TGCGCCAGCAGCTTGGGACTAGCGGGAGGAGGGACCGGGGAGCTGTTTTTT.

The chain combines TRBV6-1 with TRBJ2-7; D may be TRBD2 (6 bases). CDR3 length equals 13 residues. Germline-derived CDR1 and CDR2 are MNHNS and SASEGT. The CDR3 loop reads CASRRGLFYEQYF. For the CDR3, the DNA is TGTGCTTCTCGGCGGGGTTTGTTCTACGAGCAGTACTTC.

The gene calls are TRBV2 and TRBJ2-3, with 12 nucleotides matching TRBD2. Germline loops: CDR1 SNHLY, CDR2 FYNNEI. Trimming took 8 bases from V and 0 from J; bases not matched to a gene: 3. The CDR3 runs to 15 residues. CDR3 amino acids: CASVGTSGSTDTQYF. The CDR3, as DNA: TGTGCCAGCGTTGGGACTAGCGGGAGCACAGATACGCAGTATTTT.

The sample holds a few counts of this clone. The rearrangement uses TRBV6-6 and TRBJ1-5; TRBD1 is a possible D gene (6 bases). V shed 8 bases and J shed 7 bases, with 18 bases lying between them. Germline V gene data show CDR1 as MNHNY and CDR2 as SVGAGI (reference sequence). CDR3 length equals 14 residues. As DNA, the CDR3 is TGTGCCAGCGGACCACAGGGACGAACACAGCCCCAGCATTTT. It translates to CASGPQGRTQPQHF.

This clone was detected a few times. The genes are TRBV7-9 and TRBJ2-1; D may be TRBD1 (6 bases). Trimming pared 3 bases from V and 10 bases from J, leaving 10 bases between. The germline gives CDR1 SEHNR, CDR2 FQNEAQ (reference sequence). This CDR3 region has 12 residues. CDR3 in amino acids: CASSFGQKEQFF. In DNA form, the CDR3 reads TGTGCCAGCAGCTTCGGACAGAAAGAGCAGTTCTTC.

V and J are TRBV28 and TRBJ2-5; D gene ambiguous. The germline gives CDR1 MDHEN, CDR2 SYDVKM. The germline V and J ends were trimmed by 6 bases and 7 bases, with 18 bases remaining between them. The CDR3 length is 14 residues. For the CDR3, the DNA is TGTGCCAGCAGCTGGGTGGCCCCTGGCGGGACCCAGTACTTC. Encoded protein: CASSWVAPGGTQYF.

The V and J genes are TRBV13 and TRBJ2-2, with 7 bases matching TRBD2. The CDR3 runs 16 residues. V dropped 4 bases and J dropped 6; count of bases not matched to a gene: 11. Germline V gene data show CDR1 as PRHDT and CDR2 as FYEKMQ (reference sequence). CDR3 DNA: TGTGCCAGCAGCTACCGGACTAGTAAACACGCCGGGGAGCTGTTTTTT. It specifies CASSYRTSKHAGELFF.

Comments on this clone: An end of the junction differs from the germline gene, which may be a read error. The chain employs TRBV7-9 and TRBJ2-3, with D possibly TRBD2 on 6 matching bases. Germline CDR1 reads SEHNR; CDR2 reads FQNEAQ (reference sequence). The CDR3 extends over 16 amino acids. In nucleotides, the CDR3 is TGTTCCAGCAGCTTAGGTACGGGGGTGAGCACAGATACGCAGTATTTT. Its protein product is CSSSLGTGVSTDTQYF.

The V call is TRBV27, the J call TRBJ1-2; 7 bases map to TRBD1. CDR1 is MNHEY, CDR2 SMNVEV, per germline (reference sequence). J gave up 3 bases and V 6 bases, and 19 bases lay outside the gene matches. The CDR3 loop spans 18 amino acids. CDR3 sequence (DNA): TGTGCCAGCAGCCATCCGCCCTTGATTAAGGGGGCTTACTATGGCTACACCTTC. Translated, it gives CASSHPPLIKGAYYGYTF.

This sequence joins TRBV6-6 and TRBJ2-1, with 8 positions matching TRBD2. There are 13 residues in the CDR3. The junction had 5 bases not matched to a gene; V was cut back by 8 bases and J by 5 bases. Germline V lookup: CDR1 MNHNY, CDR2 SVGAGI (reference sequence). CDR3 nucleotides: TGTGCCAGCGGTGGGACTAGAGACAATGAGCAGTTCTTC. It yields the protein CASGGTRDNEQFF.

The J gene is TRBJ2-5, the V gene TRBV9, with 10 bases matching TRBD2. Germline V gene lookup returns CDR1 SGDLS and CDR2 YYNGEE. CDR3 length equals 15 residues. Germline trimming cut 3 bases from V and 5 bases from J; bases unmatched to any gene: 7. The CDR3 nucleotides read TGTGCCAGCAGCGAGAGCGGGGGGGCGGGGGAGACCCAGTACTTC. The encoded protein is CASSESGGAGETQYF.

This sequence joins TRBV9 and TRBJ1-5; D is unclear. There are 14 residues in the CDR3. CDR1 and CDR2 from the germline V gene are SGDLS and YYNGEE. Trimming stripped 0 bases from V and 7 bases from J, with 11 bases between. CDR3 sequence reads: CASSVGGEGQPQHF. The CDR3 DNA reads as TGTGCCAGCAGCGTAGGCGGGGAAGGCCAGCCCCAGCATTTT. The whole variable domain, filled in from reference TRBV9 and TRBJ1-5, reads DSGVTQTPKHLITATGQRVTLRCSPRSGDLSVYWYQQSLDQGLQFLIQYYNGEERAKGNILERFSAQQFPDLHSELNLSSLELGDSALYFCASSVGGEGQPQHFGDGTRLSIL.

V gene TRBV19 combines with J gene TRBJ2-3; 7 nucleotides line up with TRBD1. Germline loops: CDR1 LNHDA, CDR2 SQIVND (reference sequence). Losses at the gene ends were 5 bases for V and 2 bases for J; bases not matched to a gene: 7. The length of the CDR3 is 15 residues. The CDR3 loop is CASSGGQLFTDTQYF. For the CDR3, the DNA is TGTGCCAGTAGTGGGGGACAGCTGTTCACAGATACGCAGTATTTT.

The chain combines TRBV9 with TRBJ2-7; 7 bases match TRBD1. Germline loops: CDR1 SGDLS, CDR2 YYNGEE. Trimming cost V 3 bases and J 5 bases; bases outside gene matches: 5. The CDR3 runs 13 residues. In DNA, the CDR3 is TGTGCCAGCAGCGCACAACAGGGGAACGAGCAGTACTTC. Its translation is CASSAQQGNEQYF.

The chain uses TRBV5-1 and TRBJ1-1; 7 bases map to TRBD1. The CDR3 extends over 15 amino acids. V was pared by 4 bases and J by 10 bases, with 16 bases of the junction left unmatched. Per the germline V gene, CDR1 is SGHRS and CDR2 is YFSETQ. CDR3 loop: CASSPETGRWVGAFF. The DNA of the CDR3 is TGCGCCAGCAGCCCCGAGACAGGGAGATGGGTTGGAGCTTTCTTT.

This clone was seen a handful of times. The genes are TRBV15 and TRBJ2-1; 10 positions agree with TRBD2. Germline V CDR1 and CDR2: LNHNV, YYDKDF (reference sequence). V was pared by 1 base and J by 8 bases, with 14 bases of the junction left unmatched. This CDR3 is 18 amino acids long. CDR3 region: CATSRVKSSGGAGDEQFF. The CDR3, as DNA: TGTGCCACCAGCAGAGTGAAGAGCAGCGGGGGGGCGGGGGATGAGCAGTTCTTC.

The chain combines TRBV28 with TRBJ2-3; 7 bases match TRBD2. The CDR3 length is 15 residues. The germline V gene has CDR1 MDHEN and CDR2 SYDVKM. V dropped 6 bases and J dropped 2; count of bases not matched to a gene: 8. The CDR3 is CASSVGGRATDTQYF. CDR3 DNA sequence: TGTGCCAGCAGCGTAGGAGGGAGGGCCACAGATACGCAGTATTTT.

The genes are TRBV2 and TRBJ1-5; tentatively, D is TRBD1 (6 bases). The CDR3 is 13 amino acids. Germline V gene data show CDR1 as SNHLY and CDR2 as FYNNEI. V was pared by 7 bases and J by 5 bases, with 12 bases between. CDR3 bases: TGTGCCAGCACCGTGGACAGCTATCAGCCCCAGCATTTT. Translation: CASTVDSYQPQHF.

The gene calls are TRBV29-1 and TRBJ2-7; TRBD1 agrees at 9 bases. CDR1 and CDR2 (germline): SQVTM, ANQGSEA. Germline trimming cut 7 bases from V and 4 bases from J; bases unmatched to any gene: 5. The CDR3 contains 12 residues. CDR3 in amino acids: CSARTGDYEQYF. DNA for the CDR3: TGCAGCGCTCGGACAGGGGATTACGAGCAGTACTTC.

The chain is built from TRBV6-1 and TRBJ1-1; weak D call: TRBD1 (6 bases). The V gene's germline CDR1 is MNHNS and CDR2 SASEGT. V was trimmed by 5 bases and J by 0 bases, leaving 10 bases between them. The CDR3 has 14 residues. In DNA, the CDR3 is TGTGCCAGCAGTATCCAGGGGCTGAACACTGAAGCTTTCTTT. Translating it yields CASSIQGLNTEAFF.

The J gene is TRBJ2-7, the V gene TRBV21-1; the table's D call, TRBD2, has no DNA check behind it. TRBV21-1 is assigned pseudogene status. This CDR3 is built from 17 residues. The CDR3 nucleotides are TGTGCCAGCAGCCTGAGACGTAAGCGGATTTTTGGTCGGGGGCAGTACTTC. Encoded protein: CASSLRRKRIFGRGQYF.

The chain joins TRBV10-1 to TRBJ2-1, with D perhaps matching TRBD2 (6 bases). The CDR3 sequence is 14 residues long. V lost 1 base, J lost 5 bases, and 9 bases lay in between. The germline V gene has CDR1 WNHNN and CDR2 SYGVQD (reference sequence). The CDR3 nucleotides are TGCGCCAGCAGTGAGTTCACTAGCCACAATGAGCAGTTCTTC. It translates to CASSEFTSHNEQFF.

This chain uses TRBV6-1 with TRBJ2-2, with TRBD1 identical over 9 bases. Trimming cost V 7 bases and J 3 bases; bases outside gene matches: 6. CDR3 length: 15 residues. CDR1 MNHNS and CDR2 SASEGT come from the germline V gene. In DNA, the CDR3 is TGTGCCAGCAAGACCCGGGACAGGGACACCGGGGAGCTGTTTTTT. Its protein product is CASKTRDRDTGELFF.